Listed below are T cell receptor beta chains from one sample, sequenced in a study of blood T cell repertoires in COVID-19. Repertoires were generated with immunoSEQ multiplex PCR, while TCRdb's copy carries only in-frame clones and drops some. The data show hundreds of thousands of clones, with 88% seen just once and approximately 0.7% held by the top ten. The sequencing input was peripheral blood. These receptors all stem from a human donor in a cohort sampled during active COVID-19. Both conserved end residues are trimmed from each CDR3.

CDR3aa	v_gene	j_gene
ASSLDREVIEAF	TRBV11-1	TRBJ1-1
ASSLEGGVRTDTQY	TRBV11-2	TRBJ2-3
ASSYGGGGDTQY	TRBV6-5	TRBJ2-3
ASSQGGGDTQY	TRBV4-1	TRBJ2-3
ASGGLGSYT	TRBV6-5	TRBJ1-2
ASYFRGNTEAF	TRBV2	TRBJ1-1
ASSLGGYGYT	TRBV11-2	TRBJ1-2
ASSPFRGAYEQY	TRBV7-2	TRBJ2-7
ASSLSSPQGSSYEQY	TRBV27	TRBJ2-7
ASSGLGLAFHEQY	TRBV7-2	TRBJ2-7
ASSSAGTGSYGYT	TRBV27	TRBJ1-2
ASSISGGFGEQY	TRBV19	TRBJ2-7
AISKGALMPEAF	TRBV10-3	TRBJ1-1
SASSYGEKETQY	TRBV20-1	TRBJ2-5
ASSLQGSPETQY	TRBV5-4	TRBJ2-5
ASTRTFPNEKLF	TRBV19	TRBJ1-4
ASSWTGTSGSYEQY	TRBV11-2	TRBJ2-7
ASIGEGYEQY	TRBV28	TRBJ2-7
ASGGDSYEQY	TRBV2	TRBJ2-7
SASRNSGTYNEQF	TRBV20-1	TRBJ2-1
ASSHRTGNTNTEAF	TRBV14	TRBJ1-1
ASSWGSDRAVTEAF	TRBV5-1	TRBJ1-1
ASSRTGIDTQY	TRBV11-1	TRBJ2-3
ASSVEVRTRWGNEQF	TRBV9	TRBJ2-1
ASSSNPGQINQPQH	TRBV6-5	TRBJ1-5
ASSPGQYSYEQY	TRBV4-1	TRBJ2-7
SVGGTGYSYEQY	TRBV29-1	TRBJ2-7
ASSLDGHSTDTQY	TRBV11-2	TRBJ2-3
ARRGGRGGGPNEQF	TRBV5-5	TRBJ2-1
ASSYPPYGSGTSYEQY	TRBV6-2/TRBV6-3	TRBJ2-7
AIPRGPDTQY	TRBV2	TRBJ2-3